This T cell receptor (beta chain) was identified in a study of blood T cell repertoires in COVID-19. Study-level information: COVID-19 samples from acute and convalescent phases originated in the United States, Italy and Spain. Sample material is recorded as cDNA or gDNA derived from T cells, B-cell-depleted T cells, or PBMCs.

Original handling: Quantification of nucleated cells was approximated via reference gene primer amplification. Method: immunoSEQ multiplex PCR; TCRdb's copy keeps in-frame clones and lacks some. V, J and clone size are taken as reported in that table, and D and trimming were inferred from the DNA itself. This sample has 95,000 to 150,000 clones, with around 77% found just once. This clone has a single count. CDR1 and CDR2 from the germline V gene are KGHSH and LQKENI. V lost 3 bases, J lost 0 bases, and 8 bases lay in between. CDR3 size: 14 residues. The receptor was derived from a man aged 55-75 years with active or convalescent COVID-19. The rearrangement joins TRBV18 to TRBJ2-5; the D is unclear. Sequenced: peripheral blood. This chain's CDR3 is CASSPLRNQETQYF. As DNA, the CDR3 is TGTGCCAGCTCACCCCTCAGGAACCAAGAGACCCAGTACTTC.